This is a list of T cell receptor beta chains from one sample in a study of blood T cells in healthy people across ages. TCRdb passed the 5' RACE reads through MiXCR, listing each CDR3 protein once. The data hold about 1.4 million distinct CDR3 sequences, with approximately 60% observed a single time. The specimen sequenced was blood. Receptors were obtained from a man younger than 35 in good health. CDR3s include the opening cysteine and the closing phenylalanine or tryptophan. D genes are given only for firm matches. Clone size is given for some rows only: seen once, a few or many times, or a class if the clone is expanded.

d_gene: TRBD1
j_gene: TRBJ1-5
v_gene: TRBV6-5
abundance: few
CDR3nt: TGTGCCAGCAGAACGGGACAGTATAGCAATCAGCCCCAGCATTTT
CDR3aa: CASRTGQYSNQPQHF

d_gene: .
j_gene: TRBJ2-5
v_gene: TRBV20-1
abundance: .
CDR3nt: TGCAGTGTTAGACACAATAAAGAGACCCAGTACTTC
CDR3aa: CSVRHNKETQYF

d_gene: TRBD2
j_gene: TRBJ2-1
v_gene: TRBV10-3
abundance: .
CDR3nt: TGTGCCGCCACCGGGACTAGCGGGACACGTGAGCAGTTCTTC
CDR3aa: CAATGTSGTREQFF

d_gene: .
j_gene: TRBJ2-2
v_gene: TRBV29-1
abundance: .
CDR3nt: TGCAGCGGTGGACCTAACACCGGGGAGCTGTTTTTT
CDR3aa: CSGGPNTGELFF

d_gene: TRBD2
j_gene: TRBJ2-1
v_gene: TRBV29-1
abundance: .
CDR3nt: TGCAGCGTCGACCCGACTAGCGGGGACTCCAATGAGCAGTTCTTC
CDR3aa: CSVDPTSGDSNEQFF

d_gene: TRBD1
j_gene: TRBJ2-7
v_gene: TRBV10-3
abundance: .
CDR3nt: TGTGCCATCAGTGGGGGACAGCTTTCCTACGAGCAGTACTTC
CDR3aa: CAISGGQLSYEQYF

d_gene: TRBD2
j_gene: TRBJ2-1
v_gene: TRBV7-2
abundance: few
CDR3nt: TGTGCCAGCAGCTTATCTAGCGGGGGAATCTCCTACAATGAGCAGTTCTTC
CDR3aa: CASSLSSGGISYNEQFF

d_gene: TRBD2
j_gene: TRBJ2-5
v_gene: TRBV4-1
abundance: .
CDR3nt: TGCGCCAGCAGCCAAGGGCAGCGGACCGGGGGGAGAGAGACCCAGTACTTC
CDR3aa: CASSQGQRTGGRETQYF

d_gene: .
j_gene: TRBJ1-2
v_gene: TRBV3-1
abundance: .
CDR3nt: TGTGCCAGCAGCCAAGGTCCGGCCGGTGGCTACACCTTC
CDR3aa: CASSQGPAGGYTF

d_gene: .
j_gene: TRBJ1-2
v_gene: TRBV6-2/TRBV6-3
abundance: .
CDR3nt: TGTGCCAGCAGCGTCGACGGCTACTATGGCTACACCTTC
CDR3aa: CASSVDGYYGYTF

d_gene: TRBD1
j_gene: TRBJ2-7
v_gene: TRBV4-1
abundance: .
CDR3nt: TGCGCCAGCAGCCAAACGGACAGGGTACACGAGCAGTACTTC
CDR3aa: CASSQTDRVHEQYF